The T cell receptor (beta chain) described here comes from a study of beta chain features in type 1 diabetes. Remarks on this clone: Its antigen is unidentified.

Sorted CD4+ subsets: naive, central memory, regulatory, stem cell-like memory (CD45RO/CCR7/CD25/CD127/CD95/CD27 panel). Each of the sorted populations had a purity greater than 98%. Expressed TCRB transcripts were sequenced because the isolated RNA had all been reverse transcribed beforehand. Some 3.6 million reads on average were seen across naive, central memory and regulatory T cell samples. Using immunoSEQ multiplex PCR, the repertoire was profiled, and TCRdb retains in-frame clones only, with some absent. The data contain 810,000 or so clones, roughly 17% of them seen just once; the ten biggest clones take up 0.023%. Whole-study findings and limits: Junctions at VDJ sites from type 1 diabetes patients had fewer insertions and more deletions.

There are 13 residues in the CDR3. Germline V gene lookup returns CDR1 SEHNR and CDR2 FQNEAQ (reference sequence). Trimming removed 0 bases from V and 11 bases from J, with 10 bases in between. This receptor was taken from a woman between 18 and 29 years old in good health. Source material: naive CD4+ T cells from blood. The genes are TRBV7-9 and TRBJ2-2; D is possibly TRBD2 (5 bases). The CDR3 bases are TGTGCCAGCAGCTTAGCGGGCGGGCAAGAGCTGTTTTTT. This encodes CASSLAGGQELFF.